This T cell receptor (beta chain) was recovered during a study of cytomegalovirus exposure and HLA in healthy donors. About the study: A later analysis reported the approximately 120 validation repertoires used the same platform as the 550 to 800 first-cohort repertoires.

Sequenced by immunoSEQ multiplex PCR; TCRdb stores in-frame clones only, minus some. The repertoire holds approximately 190,000 clones, with around four fifths as singletons. Points from the study as a whole: It was reported that the classifier diagnosed cytomegalovirus status with high specificity and sensitivity in both the original and validation cohorts.

Trimming left V 5 bases short and J 8 bases short, with 18 bases between. This CDR3 comprises 14 residues. CDR1 is WSHSY, CDR2 SAAADI, per germline. This clone appeared a few times. As yet, its antigen is unknown. The donors were part of the validation cohort of around 110 subjects. That cohort was separate from the first cohort, which comprised roughly 670 subjects. The sample was PBMCs. The chain recombines TRBV10-2 with TRBJ1-2; perhaps TRBD1 as D (6 bases). The TCR originated in a man aged 18 to 29 in good health and CMV-seropositive. The CDR3 loop reads CASSPGEGVGGYTF. The CDR3 region has the DNA TGCGCCAGCAGTCCAGGGGAGGGAGTAGGAGGCTACACCTTC.